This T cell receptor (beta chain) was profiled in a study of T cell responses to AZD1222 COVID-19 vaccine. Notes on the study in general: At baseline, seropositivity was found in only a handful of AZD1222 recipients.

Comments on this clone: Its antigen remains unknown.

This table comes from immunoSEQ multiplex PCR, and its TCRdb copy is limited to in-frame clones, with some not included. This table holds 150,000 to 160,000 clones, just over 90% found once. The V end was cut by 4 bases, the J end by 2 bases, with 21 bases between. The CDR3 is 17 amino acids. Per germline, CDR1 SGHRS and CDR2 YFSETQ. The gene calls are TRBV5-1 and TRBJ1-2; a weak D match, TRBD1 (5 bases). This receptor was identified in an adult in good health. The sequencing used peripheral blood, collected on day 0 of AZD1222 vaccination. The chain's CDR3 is CASSMIREFGLNYGYTF. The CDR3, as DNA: TGCGCCAGCAGCATGATCAGGGAGTTCGGTCTGAACTATGGCTACACCTTC.